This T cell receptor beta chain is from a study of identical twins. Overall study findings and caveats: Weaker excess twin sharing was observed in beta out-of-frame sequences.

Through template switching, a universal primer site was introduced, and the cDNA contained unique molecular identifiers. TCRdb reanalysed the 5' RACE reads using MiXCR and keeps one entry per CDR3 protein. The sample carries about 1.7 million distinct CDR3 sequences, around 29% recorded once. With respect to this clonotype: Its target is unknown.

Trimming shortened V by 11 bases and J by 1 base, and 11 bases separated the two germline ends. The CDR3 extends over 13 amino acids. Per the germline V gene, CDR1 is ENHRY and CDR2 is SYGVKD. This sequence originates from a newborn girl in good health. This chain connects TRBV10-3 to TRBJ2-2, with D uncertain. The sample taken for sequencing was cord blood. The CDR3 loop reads CASQDRNTGELFF. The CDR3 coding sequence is TGTGCCTCTCAAGATCGGAACACCGGGGAGCTGTTTTTT.